The 2 T cell receptor beta chains listed next were all sequenced from one sample in a study of T cell changes during pregnancy in multiple sclerosis. Libraries were prepared by immunoSEQ multiplex PCR; TCRdb keeps only in-frame clonotypes and omits some of them. Of 90,000 to 100,000 clones in the sample, roughly 93% were seen once. The sample here was peripheral blood, taken in the first trimester of pregnancy. Every receptor here comes from a female donor with multiple sclerosis, enrolled in a pregnancy study.

Here the CDR3 reads CASSLALDPEAFF. DNA for the CDR3: TGTGCCAGCAGCTTGGCCCTAGACCCTGAAGCTTTCTTT. The J gene is TRBJ1-1, the V gene TRBV5-4; D is undetermined. Trimming took 0 bases from V and 6 from J, leaving 9 bases between them. Germline V lookup: CDR1 SGHNT, CDR2 YYREEE (reference sequence). The CDR3 contains 13 residues.

This rearrangement joins TRBV6-1 to TRBJ2-3; a weak D match, TRBD2 (6 bases). Per the germline V gene, CDR1 is MNHNS and CDR2 is SASEGT. This CDR3 is built from 13 residues. V lost 4 bases and J lost 1, with 6 bases in between. Written as DNA, the CDR3 is TGTGCCAGCAGTGGGGAGGGCACAGATACGCAGTATTTT. As protein: CASSGEGTDTQYF.